The 29 T cell receptor beta chains in this list originate from one sample, sequenced in a study of cytomegalovirus exposure and HLA in healthy donors. Primers included in the PCR were 60 Vbeta and 13 Jbeta primers. The assay was immunoSEQ multiplex PCR, and TCRdb's table has in-frame clones only and misses some. Of some 150,000 clones in the sample, roughly 9.8% are singletons; the top ten hold 1.8%. The sample comprised PBMCs. Source of these receptors: a man aged 45-60 years in good health and CMV-seronegative.

The chain joins TRBV5-8 to TRBJ2-1, with 8 bases that match TRBD2. Germline V lookup: CDR1 SGHTS, CDR2 YDEGEE. The CDR3 length is 14 residues. V dropped 6 bases and J dropped 0; count of bases not matched to a gene: 2. The CDR3: CASTRGGSYNEQFF. The CDR3 nucleotides read TGTGCCAGCACCCGGGGGGGCTCCTACAATGAGCAGTTCTTC.

The chain joins TRBV14 to TRBJ2-7; the match to TRBD2 covers 7 bases. CDR3 length: 14 amino acids. Germline V gene lookup returns CDR1 SGHDN and CDR2 FVKESK. J was trimmed by 5 bases and V by 0 bases; bases with no gene match: 4. The chain's CDR3 is CASSQEFRGDEQYF. In nucleotides, the CDR3 is TGTGCCAGCAGCCAAGAGTTCCGGGGGGACGAGCAGTACTTC. The whole variable domain, filled in from reference TRBV14 and TRBJ2-7, reads EAGVTQFPSHSVIEKGQTVTLRCDPISGHDNLYWYRRVMGKEIKFLLHFVKESKQDESGMPNNRFLAERTGGTYSTLKVQPAELEDSGVYFCASSQEFRGDEQYFGPGTRLTVT.

This clone was counted between two and nine times. The V gene is TRBV6-6, the J gene TRBJ2-6; possible D gene TRBD1, 5 bases. V was pared by 4 bases and J by 1 base, with 8 bases between. The CDR3 is 15 residues long. Looked up from germline, CDR1 is MNHNY and CDR2 is SVGAGI (reference sequence). In DNA, the CDR3 is TGTGCCAGCAGTTTAGACAGATCTGGGGCCAACGTCCTGACTTTC. This sequence encodes CASSLDRSGANVLTF.

Only a few counts were recorded for this clone. V is TRBV4-2 and J is TRBJ2-2, with 12 bases fitting TRBD2. CDR3 size: 17 residues. Germline V gene sequence: CDR1 LGHNA, CDR2 YNFKEQ. With 4 bases clipped from V and 6 bases from J, the junction kept 9 bases outside the gene matches. CDR3 sequence: CASSLPGLAGKAGELFF. The CDR3 bases are TGTGCCAGCAGCCTCCCCGGACTAGCGGGGAAGGCCGGGGAGCTGTTTTTT.

The chain links TRBV9 to TRBJ1-4, with TRBD1 identical over 10 bases. Germline assignment: CDR1 SGDLS and CDR2 YYNGEE. Trimming cost V 5 bases and J 4 bases; bases outside gene matches: 5. The CDR3 length is 15 residues. The CDR3 nucleotides are TGTGCCAGCAGGTCCGGGACAGGGGTTAATGAAAAACTGTTTTTT. Protein product: CASRSGTGVNEKLFF.

This clone was detected a few times. The rearrangement links TRBV2 to TRBJ2-2, with D possibly matching TRBD2 (6 bases). Trimming removed 8 bases at V and 5 bases at J, with 18 bases between. The CDR3 is 15 residues long. Germline V gene lookup returns CDR1 SNHLY and CDR2 FYNNEI. The CDR3 DNA reads TGTGCCAGCGACCGGGCCAAGGAGGGGACCGGGGAGCTGTTTTTT. Residues: CASDRAKEGTGELFF. Full variable domain (remainder filled in from reference TRBV2 and TRBJ2-2): EPEVTQTPSHQVTQMGQEVILRCVPISNHLYFYWYRQILGQKVEFLVSFYNNEISEKSEIFDDQFSVERPDGSNFTLKIRSTKLEDSAMYFCASDRAKEGTGELFFGEGSRLTVL.

This clone was found a few times. At one boundary the junction diverges from the germline segment, which might be a read error. V usage is TRBV7-3 and J usage is TRBJ2-7; TRBD1 matches 7 bases. The CDR3 contains 12 residues. The germline V gene has CDR1 SGHTA and CDR2 FQGTGA. In DNA form, the CDR3 reads TGTGCCAGCAGCAGACAGGGCGACGAGCAGTCCTTC. Translated, it gives CASSRQGDEQSF.

The V call is TRBV10-1, the J call TRBJ2-2; 8 positions match TRBD2. CDR1 is WNHNN and CDR2 is SYGVQD in the germline V gene (reference sequence). CDR3 length: 17 residues. J lost 8 bases, V lost 10 bases, and 21 bases had no gene match. The CDR3 region is CATPADRAGAWVGELFF. The CDR3 DNA sequence: TGCGCCACCCCGGCCGACCGAGCGGGGGCGTGGGTTGGGGAGCTGTTTTTT.

This clone occurred a few times. This chain links TRBV11-2 with TRBJ2-7; no definite D call. The ends were cut back, 5 bases at V and 3 bases at J, with 14 bases in the middle. The CDR3 covers 14 residues. Germline V CDR1 and CDR2: SGHAT, FQNNGV. CDR3 sequence reads: CASSDPPLHYEQYF. The CDR3 DNA follows: TGTGCCAGCAGCGATCCCCCACTGCACTACGAGCAGTACTTC.

The gene calls are TRBV30 and TRBJ2-5, with TRBD2 matching 9 bases. There are 15 residues in the CDR3. Germline trimming cut 2 bases from V and 4 bases from J; bases unmatched to any gene: 8. The germline CDR1 and CDR2 sequences are GTSNPN and SVGIG (reference sequence). CDR3: CAWSIAGVSVETQYF. The CDR3 DNA follows: TGTGCCTGGAGTATAGCGGGAGTCTCGGTAGAGACCCAGTACTTC.

The genes are TRBV4-2 and TRBJ2-5; 11 nucleotides agree with TRBD2. The CDR3 is 18 amino acids. The germline V gene encodes CDR1 LGHNA and CDR2 YNFKEQ. After removal of 4 bases from V and 4 bases from J, the junction contained 14 bases not matched to a gene. CDR3 region: CASSRQLGGLAGGETQYF. The CDR3 nucleotides read TGTGCCAGCAGCCGCCAACTAGGTGGGCTAGCGGGGGGAGAGACCCAGTACTTC.

This clone was observed a few times. DNA for the CDR3: TGTGCCTGGGCCCGGGACAGTGGGGCAGATACGCAGTATTTT. It codes for CAWARDSGADTQYF. This chain connects TRBV30 to TRBJ2-3, with TRBD1 matching 7 bases. This CDR3 is built from 14 residues. Germline assignment: CDR1 GTSNPN and CDR2 SVGIG (reference sequence). V was clipped by 5 bases and J by 4 bases; unmatched bases: 9.

The rearrangement uses TRBV14 and TRBJ2-1; possible D gene TRBD2, 6 bases. Deletions cut 1 base from V and 7 bases from J, with 14 bases between. The germline V gene has CDR1 SGHDN and CDR2 FVKESK. This CDR3 contains 15 residues. The CDR3 spells CASSQGLVYGNEQFF. The CDR3 bases are TGTGCCAGCAGCCAAGGACTAGTTTACGGAAATGAGCAGTTCTTC.

This clone was recorded a few times. The same CDR3 is also encoded by other DNA sequences in this sample. V usage is TRBV7-3 and J usage is TRBJ1-1; D is uncertain. From germline, CDR1 is SGHTA and CDR2 FQGTGA. There are 14 residues in the CDR3. Trimming took off 2 bases at V and 0 bases at J, with 7 bases between the two ends. The CDR3 region is CASSLQALNTEAFF. DNA of the CDR3: TGTGCCAGCAGCTTACAGGCCCTGAACACTGAAGCTTTCTTT.

The sample holds a few counts of this clone. The chain combines TRBV27 with TRBJ1-6; D is possibly TRBD1 (6 bases). CDR1 is MNHEY and CDR2 is SMNVEV in the germline V gene (reference sequence). The CDR3 has 16 residues. Trimming cost V 2 bases and J 0 bases, with 8 bases left between them. The DNA of the CDR3 is TGTGCCAGCAGTTTAAGGGGGAGCTCCTATAATTCACCCCTCCACTTT. Its protein is CASSLRGSSYNSPLHF.

The chain recombines TRBV7-9 with TRBJ2-7; 9 bases map to TRBD1. Germline-derived CDR1 and CDR2 are SEHNR and FQNEAQ (reference sequence). The junction had 6 bases not matched to a gene; V was cut back by 1 base and J by 5 bases. The CDR3 runs 15 residues. CDR3 sequence reads: CASSLVTGGYNEQYF. DNA for the CDR3: TGTGCCAGCAGCTTAGTTACAGGGGGCTACAACGAGCAGTACTTC. Variable domain in full (rest from reference TRBV7-9 and TRBJ2-7): DTGVSQNPRHKITKRGQNVTFRCDPISEHNRLYWYRQTLGQGPEFLTYFQNEAQLEKSRLLSDRFSAERPKGSFSTLEIQRTEQGDSAMYLCASSLVTGGYNEQYFGPGTRLTVT.

This clone was observed a few times. J is TRBJ1-1 and V is TRBV6-5; the match to TRBD1 covers 8 bases. CDR3 size: 15 residues. Germline trimming cut 6 bases from V and 3 bases from J; bases unmatched to any gene: 9. CDR1 MNHEY and CDR2 SVGAGI come from the germline V gene. The CDR3 sequence: CASSHQGAVDTEAFF. The CDR3 DNA reads TGTGCCAGCAGCCATCAGGGGGCCGTAGACACTGAAGCTTTCTTT.

This clone was found a few times. The chain employs TRBV9 and TRBJ2-4; 9 bases line up with TRBD1. This CDR3 is built from 18 residues. With V trimmed by 3 bases and J by 9 bases, 19 bases remained unmatched. Per the germline V gene, CDR1 is SGDLS and CDR2 is YYNGEE. The CDR3 DNA sequence: TGTGCCAGCAGCGCCGATACCGGGACAGGGATCCCCATCCGCATTCAGTACTTC. Translated, it gives CASSADTGTGIPIRIQYF.

The rearrangement links TRBV4-1 to TRBJ2-5; 11 positions match TRBD2. Germline trimming cut 0 bases from V and 4 bases from J; bases unmatched to any gene: 13. Germline V gene lookup returns CDR1 MGHRA and CDR2 YSYEKL. The CDR3 consists of 19 residues. The CDR3 DNA reads as TGCGCCAGCAGCCAAGAGGGTAGCGGGGGGGCGAGGGGAAGAGAGACCCAGTACTTC. This translates into CASSQEGSGGARGRETQYF.

The chain joins TRBV14 to TRBJ1-2, with D perhaps matching TRBD1 (6 bases). The CDR3 covers 15 residues. Trimming removed 2 bases from V and 4 bases from J, with 14 bases in between. Germline V gene lookup returns CDR1 SGHDN and CDR2 FVKESK. CDR3 protein: CASSQHRQDFYGYTF. CDR3 DNA sequence: TGTGCCAGCAGCCAACATCGACAGGACTTCTATGGCTACACCTTC.

V and J are TRBV6-1 and TRBJ2-7, with 7 bases fitting TRBD1. The CDR3 spans 14 residues. J was trimmed by 3 bases and V by 4 bases; bases with no gene match: 6. The germline V gene has CDR1 MNHNS and CDR2 SASEGT. CDR3: CASSGQGDVYEQYF. CDR3 nucleotides: TGTGCCAGCAGTGGACAGGGTGATGTCTACGAGCAGTACTTC.

This clone was picked up a small number of times. This may be a read error, as it is one base from a much larger clone. V usage is TRBV5-1 and J usage is TRBJ1-5; 11 positions agree with TRBD1. This CDR3 has 14 residues. Germline CDR1 is SGHRS and CDR2 is YFSETQ. For the CDR3, the DNA is TGCGCCAGCAGCTGGACAGGGGGCAATCAGCCCCAGAATTTT. It is translated as CASSWTGGNQPQNF.

This clone was detected only a few times. The chain has TRBV6-1 and TRBJ2-3; D ambiguous. The V end lost 7 bases, the J end lost 0 bases, and 11 bases lay between the germline ends. Germline CDR1 is MNHNS and CDR2 is SASEGT. The CDR3 totals 14 residues. CDR3 loop: CASNRMGSTDTQYF. The DNA for the CDR3 is TGTGCCAGCAACAGAATGGGTAGCACAGATACGCAGTATTTT.

There are a few counts of this clone. The chain employs TRBV19 and TRBJ2-7; D might be TRBD2 (6 bases). The germline V gene has CDR1 LNHDA and CDR2 SQIVND (reference sequence). The V end was cut by 9 bases, the J end by 3 bases, with 15 bases between. The CDR3 is 13 residues long. Here the CDR3 reads CASAAGRNYEQYF. The CDR3, as DNA: TGTGCCAGCGCCGCGGGACGGAACTACGAGCAGTACTTC.

This clone was seen a few times. This sequence joins TRBV11-3 and TRBJ2-2; 7 bases align to TRBD2. Losses at the gene ends were 4 bases for V and 5 bases for J; bases not matched to a gene: 13. This CDR3 spans 17 amino acids. Germline CDR1 reads SGHNT; CDR2 reads YENEEA. The DNA for the CDR3 is TGTGCCAGCAGCTCCCTTTTGAACGCGGGGGAAACCGGGGAGCTGTTTTTT. Translating it yields CASSSLLNAGETGELFF.

This clone was recorded a few times. Other DNA sequences within the sample encode an identical CDR3. V gene TRBV19 combines with J gene TRBJ1-5; 7 nucleotides agree with TRBD1. The CDR3 extends over 14 amino acids. CDR1 and CDR2 (germline): LNHDA, SQIVND (reference sequence). V lost 5 bases, J lost 2 bases, and 3 bases stayed unmatched. In DNA, the CDR3 is TGTGCCAGTAGTGGTACAGGGGGCAATCAGCCCCAGCATTTT. The encoded protein is CASSGTGGNQPQHF.

This clone has a handful of counts. The V call is TRBV4-1, the J call TRBJ2-3; D gene ambiguous. The CDR3 is 15 amino acids. Germline V gene lookup returns CDR1 MGHRA and CDR2 YSYEKL. Trimming shortened V by 3 bases and J by 2 bases, and 12 bases separated the two germline ends. CDR3 region: CASSQTLSYTDTQYF. For the CDR3, the DNA is TGCGCCAGCAGCCAGACACTTTCCTACACAGATACGCAGTATTTT.

V gene TRBV11-2 combines with J gene TRBJ2-5; perhaps TRBD1 as D (6 bases). This CDR3 spans 13 amino acids. Trimming removed 2 bases at V and 2 bases at J, with 6 bases between. CDR1 is SGHAT and CDR2 is FQNNGV in the germline V gene. CDR3 sequence reads: CASSLQGQETQYF. The CDR3 DNA reads as TGTGCCAGCAGCTTACAGGGGCAAGAGACCCAGTACTTC.

V usage is TRBV19 and J usage is TRBJ2-2; 10 bases match TRBD2. The germline gives CDR1 LNHDA, CDR2 SQIVND (reference sequence). This CDR3 comprises 15 residues. V was clipped by 4 bases and J by 4 bases; unmatched bases: 3. DNA of the CDR3: TGTGCCAGTAGTACTAGCGGGAGAGGCACCGGGGAGCTGTTTTTT. Protein: CASSTSGRGTGELFF. The whole variable domain, filled in from reference TRBV19 and TRBJ2-2, reads DGGITQSPKYLFRKEGQNVTLSCEQNLNHDAMYWYRQDPGQGLRLIYYSQIVNDFQKGDIAEGYSVSREKKESFPLTVTSAQKNPTAFYLCASSTSGRGTGELFFGEGSRLTVL.